This T cell receptor beta chain was identified in a study of cytomegalovirus exposure and HLA in healthy donors. The CDR3 totals 12 residues. The V end lost 3 bases, the J end lost 14 bases, and 11 bases lay between the germline ends. Germline values: CDR1 SGHVS, CDR2 FQNEAQ. Use of 60 Vbeta and 13 Jbeta primers characterized the PCR. Profiled with immunoSEQ multiplex PCR; TCRdb holds only in-frame clones, not every one. Of under 140,000 clones listed, around 87% are singletons. Study results and caveats: V- and J-gene trimming of TCR beta was linked (in a later analysis) to a missense DCLRE1C variant. According to a later analysis, donors in an Asian-associated ancestry cluster reportedly had fewer N-insertions than the 666-donor mean.

Details on this clone: Its antigen is undetermined.

V gene TRBV7-8 combines with J gene TRBJ1-6; D gene uncertain. This receptor was obtained from a man aged 40-50 years in good health and CMV-seronegative. Specimen: PBMCs. DNA of the CDR3: TGTGCCAGCAGCTTGAGGGTTGGAGCCCTCCACTTT. Protein sequence: CASSLRVGALHF.